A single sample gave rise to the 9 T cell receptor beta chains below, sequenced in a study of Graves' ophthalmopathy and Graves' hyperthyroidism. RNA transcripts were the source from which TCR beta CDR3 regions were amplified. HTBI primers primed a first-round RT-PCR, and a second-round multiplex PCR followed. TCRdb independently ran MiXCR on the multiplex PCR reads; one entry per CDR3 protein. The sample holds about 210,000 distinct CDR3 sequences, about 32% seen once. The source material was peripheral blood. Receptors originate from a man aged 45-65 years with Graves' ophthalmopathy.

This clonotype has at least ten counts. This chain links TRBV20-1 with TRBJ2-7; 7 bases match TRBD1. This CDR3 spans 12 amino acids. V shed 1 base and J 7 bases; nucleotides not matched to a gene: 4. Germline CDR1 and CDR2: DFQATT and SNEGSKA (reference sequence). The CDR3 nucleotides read TGCAGTGCTAGAGTCGGGACAGCAGAGCAGTACTTC. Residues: CSARVGTAEQYF.

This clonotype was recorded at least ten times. The CDR3 region is CAWYGVSTDTQYF. DNA for the CDR3: TGTGCCTGGTACGGGGTTAGCACAGATACGCAGTATTTT. The chain carries TRBV30 and TRBJ2-3; TRBD2 might be the D (5 bases). V lost 5 bases, J lost 0 bases, and 9 bases lay in between. The germline V gene encodes CDR1 GTSNPN and CDR2 SVGIG (reference sequence). This CDR3 has 13 amino acids.

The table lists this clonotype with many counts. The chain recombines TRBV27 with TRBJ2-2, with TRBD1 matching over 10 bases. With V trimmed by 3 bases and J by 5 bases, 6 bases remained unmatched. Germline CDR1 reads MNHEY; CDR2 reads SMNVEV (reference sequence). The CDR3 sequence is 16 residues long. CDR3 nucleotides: TGTGCCAGCAGTTTCCGGACAGGGGGACGGACCGGGGAGCTGTTTTTT. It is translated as CASSFRTGGRTGELFF.

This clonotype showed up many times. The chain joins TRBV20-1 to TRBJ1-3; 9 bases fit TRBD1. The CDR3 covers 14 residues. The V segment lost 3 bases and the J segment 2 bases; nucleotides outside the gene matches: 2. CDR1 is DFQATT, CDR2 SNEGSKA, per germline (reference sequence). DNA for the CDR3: TGCAGTGCTAGGGACAGGGGACCTGGAAACACCATATATTTT. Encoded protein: CSARDRGPGNTIYF.

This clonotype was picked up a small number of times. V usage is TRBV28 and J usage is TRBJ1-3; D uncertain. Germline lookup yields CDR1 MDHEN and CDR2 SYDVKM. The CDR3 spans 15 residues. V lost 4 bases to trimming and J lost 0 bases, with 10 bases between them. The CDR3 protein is CASSSRPSSGNTIYF. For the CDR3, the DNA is TGTGCCAGCAGTTCTCGACCGAGCTCTGGAAACACCATATATTTT.

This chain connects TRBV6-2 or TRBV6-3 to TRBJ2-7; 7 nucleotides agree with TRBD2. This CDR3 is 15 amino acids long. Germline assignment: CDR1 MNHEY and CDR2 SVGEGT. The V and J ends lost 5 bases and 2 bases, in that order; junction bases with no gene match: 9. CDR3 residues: CASSITSVGTYEQYF. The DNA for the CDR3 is TGTGCCAGCAGTATAACTAGCGTCGGGACCTACGAGCAGTACTTC.

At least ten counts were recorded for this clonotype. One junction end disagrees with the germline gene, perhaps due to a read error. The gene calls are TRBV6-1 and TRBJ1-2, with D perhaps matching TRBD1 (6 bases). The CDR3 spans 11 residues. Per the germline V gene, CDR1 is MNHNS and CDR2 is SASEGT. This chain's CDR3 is CASREGGGYTF. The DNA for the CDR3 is TGTGCCAGCAGAGAAGGGGGGGGCTACACCTTC.

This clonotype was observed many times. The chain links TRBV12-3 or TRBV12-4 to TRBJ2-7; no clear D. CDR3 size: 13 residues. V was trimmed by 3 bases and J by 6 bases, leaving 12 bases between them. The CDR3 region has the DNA TGTGCCAGCAGTTTGCCTAGTATAGTCGAGCAGTACTTC. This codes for CASSLPSIVEQYF.

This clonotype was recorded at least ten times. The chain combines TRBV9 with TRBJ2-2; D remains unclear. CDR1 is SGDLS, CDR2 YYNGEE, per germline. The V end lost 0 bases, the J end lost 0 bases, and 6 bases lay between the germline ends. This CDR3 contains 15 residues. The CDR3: CASSVVSANTGELFF. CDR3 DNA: TGTGCCAGCAGCGTAGTTTCCGCGAACACCGGGGAGCTGTTTTTT.